This passage covers 32 T cell receptor beta chains from one sample sequenced in a study of PD-1 blockade in classical Hodgkin lymphoma. Every patient had relapsed following autologous stem cell transplantation, and cohorts differed in brentuximab vedotin exposure. The method was immunoSEQ multiplex PCR; TCRdb's version includes in-frame clones alone and lacks a portion of them. The data contain 45,000 or so clones, about three quarters of them singletons. The sample in question was peripheral blood mononuclear cells (PBMCs), obtained at baseline. The source is a human donor with classical Hodgkin lymphoma.

A word on this clone: The junction and the germline gene differ at one end; a read error may be behind it. This sample also contains other DNA sequences that code for the same CDR3. The chain recombines TRBV7-9 with TRBJ1-4; 7 bases fit TRBD1. CDR3 length: 16 residues. Germline V gene lookup returns CDR1 SEHNR and CDR2 FQNEAQ (reference sequence). For the CDR3, the DNA is TGTGCCAGTAGCTTGGGGACAGAAGCAACTAATGAAAAACTGTTTTTT. Its protein is CASSLGTEATNEKLFF.

In regard to this clone: At one of its ends the junction is not consistent with the germline gene, which may arise from a read error. The V and J genes are TRBV19 and TRBJ2-1; D is perhaps TRBD1 (6 bases). Germline V gene lookup returns CDR1 LNHDA and CDR2 SQIVND (reference sequence). The CDR3 sequence is 15 residues long. CDR3 sequence reads: CASNIGTSLYNEQFF. The CDR3 DNA reads as TGTGCCAGTAATATAGGGACAAGTCTCTACAATGAGCAGTTCTTC.

Only a few counts were recorded for this clone. The chain joins TRBV7-2 to TRBJ1-2; D remains ambiguous. V was clipped by 5 bases and J by 4 bases, with 11 bases between them. Germline V gives CDR1 SGHTA, CDR2 FQGNSA. This CDR3 comprises 13 residues. The CDR3 DNA sequence: TGTGCCAGCAGCCCTGGACGCTTCTATGGCTACACCTTC. This sequence encodes CASSPGRFYGYTF.

The V and J genes are TRBV4-2 and TRBJ2-7; 11 bases are shared with TRBD2. The CDR3 runs 15 residues. Germline loops: CDR1 LGHNA, CDR2 YNFKEQ. V was pared by 4 bases and J by 3 bases, with 5 bases of the junction left unmatched. Here the CDR3 DNA reads TGTGCCAGCAGCCCCTCCGGGACTAGCGGCTACGAGCAGTACTTC. The encoded protein is CASSPSGTSGYEQYF.

On this clone itself: The sample has other DNA sequences that encode this CDR3 too. This sequence joins TRBV18 and TRBJ1-1; 8 bases align to TRBD1. Unmatched junction bases numbered 7, after V lost 6 bases and J lost 1 base. Germline CDR1 and CDR2: KGHSH and LQKENI. This CDR3 is built from 15 residues. CDR3 sequence reads: CASSPPGGSNTEAFF. CDR3 bases: TGTGCCAGCTCCCCTCCAGGGGGCTCGAACACTGAAGCTTTCTTT.

This clone was detected only a few times. V gene TRBV18 combines with J gene TRBJ2-1; no firm D call. Germline assignment: CDR1 KGHSH and CDR2 LQKENI. Trimming left V 4 bases short and J 7 bases short, with 14 bases between. The CDR3 has 14 amino acids. CDR3: CASSLGGERNEQFF. CDR3 nucleotide sequence: TGTGCCAGCTCACTTGGTGGGGAAAGGAATGAGCAGTTCTTC.

Only a few counts were recorded for this clone. V usage is TRBV28 and J usage is TRBJ1-4, with a tentative D call TRBD1 (5 bases). Germline V CDR1 and CDR2: MDHEN, SYDVKM. The V gene lost 6 bases and the J gene lost 3 bases, with 8 bases spanning the gap. The length of the CDR3 is 13 residues. In DNA form, the CDR3 reads TGTGCCAGCAGGGGGGGAGCTAATGAAAAACTGTTTTTT. It translates to CASRGGANEKLFF.

The CDR3 spells CASSSDGGYNEKLFF. The DNA for the CDR3 is TGTGCCAGCAGCTCGGACGGGGGCTATAATGAAAAACTGTTTTTT. The J gene is TRBJ1-4, the V gene TRBV7-2, with D possibly matching TRBD1 (6 bases). V was pared by 4 bases and J by 4 bases, with 13 bases between. CDR1 is SGHTA and CDR2 is FQGNSA in the germline V gene. CDR3 size: 15 residues.

The V call is TRBV30, the J call TRBJ1-1; D call uncertain. This CDR3 comprises 18 residues. Germline-derived CDR1 and CDR2 are GTSNPN and SVGIG (reference sequence). V lost 5 bases, J lost 1 base, and 26 bases lay in between. The CDR3 coding sequence is TGTGCCTGGGACTTATGGGTGTCCCGCTCTGAAAAGAACACTGAAGCTTTCTTT. It codes for CAWDLWVSRSEKNTEAFF.

In its sample, this clone was seen a few times. The V gene is TRBV15, the J gene TRBJ1-5; the D is unclear. Per the germline V gene, CDR1 is LNHNV and CDR2 is YYDKDF (reference sequence). This CDR3 comprises 14 residues. Trimming stripped 5 bases from V and 7 bases from J, with 15 bases between. The CDR3 is CATSGGFTGQPQHF. CDR3 in DNA: TGTGCCACCAGCGGAGGATTTACGGGGCAGCCCCAGCATTTT.

This sequence joins TRBV5-1 and TRBJ2-7; TRBD1 agrees at 7 bases. The germline V gene encodes CDR1 SGHRS and CDR2 YFSETQ. The CDR3 loop spans 13 amino acids. V dropped 4 bases and J dropped 2; count of bases not matched to a gene: 3. CDR3 sequence reads: CASSPQGAYEQYF. Here the CDR3 DNA reads TGCGCCAGCAGCCCGCAGGGGGCCTACGAGCAGTACTTC.

The chain carries TRBV5-1 and TRBJ2-3; possible D gene TRBD1, 6 bases. CDR3 length: 15 amino acids. V shed 3 bases and J shed 3 bases, with 14 bases lying between them. Germline lookup yields CDR1 SGHRS and CDR2 YFSETQ. CDR3 amino acids: CASSSVGDKTDTQYF. DNA for the CDR3: TGCGCCAGCAGCTCTGTGGGGGACAAAACAGATACGCAGTATTTT.

The J gene is TRBJ2-7, the V gene TRBV29-1; 7 bases agree with TRBD1. The CDR3 extends over 15 amino acids. J lost 1 base, V lost 2 bases, and 8 bases had no gene match. The germline V gene has CDR1 SQVTM and CDR2 ANQGSEA. The CDR3 protein is CSVEKGATGSYEQYF. The DNA of the CDR3 is TGCAGCGTTGAAAAGGGGGCGACAGGATCCTACGAGCAGTACTTC.

This sequence joins TRBV7-9 and TRBJ1-2; a possible D gene is TRBD1 (6 bases). The CDR3 covers 16 residues. Germline V CDR1 and CDR2: SEHNR, FQNEAQ (reference sequence). V lost 0 bases and J 6 bases, leaving 17 bases between the germline ends. In DNA form, the CDR3 reads TGTGCCAGCAGCTTAGCGGAATTGTCCCAGGGGAATGGCTACACCTTC. This codes for CASSLAELSQGNGYTF.

J is TRBJ1-1 and V is TRBV7-3, with unresolved D. Germline V CDR1 and CDR2: SGHTA, FQGTGA. The CDR3 extends over 14 amino acids. The V end lost 5 bases, the J end lost 1 base, and 11 bases lay between the germline ends. CDR3 sequence: CASSPGAGNTEAFF. The CDR3 DNA is TGTGCCAGCAGCCCCGGTGCGGGGAACACTGAAGCTTTCTTT.

The chain couples TRBV18 to TRBJ2-7; D remains ambiguous. Deletions cut 3 bases from V and 0 bases from J, with 21 bases between. The CDR3 runs to 18 residues. Germline V gives CDR1 KGHSH, CDR2 LQKENI. DNA for the CDR3: TGTGCCAGCTCACCTTTCCCGTTACAGCAATCGCACTCCTACGAGCAGTACTTC. Its translation: CASSPFPLQQSHSYEQYF.

This clone came up a few times. The chain employs TRBV13 and TRBJ1-1; D may be TRBD1 (6 bases). Trimming left V 5 bases short and J 4 bases short, with 11 bases between. Germline V gene data show CDR1 as PRHDT and CDR2 as FYEKMQ (reference sequence). The CDR3 is made up of 13 amino acids. The CDR3 loop reads CASSLQGSTEAFF. CDR3 nucleotides: TGTGCCAGCAGCCTACAGGGAAGCACTGAAGCTTTCTTT.

This clone was recorded only once. CDR3 nucleotide sequence: TGTGCCAGCAGCGTAGGGGGGGACCAAGAGACCCAGTACTTC. Amino acids: CASSVGGDQETQYF. This sequence joins TRBV9 and TRBJ2-5; a possible D gene is TRBD2 (6 bases). CDR1 is SGDLS, CDR2 YYNGEE, per germline. Trimming shortened V by 0 bases and J by 0 bases, and 6 bases separated the two germline ends. This CDR3 region has 14 residues.

The CDR3 coding sequence is TGCGCCAGCAGCTTGGTCGCGGGGGGGCTGGCAGATACGCAGTATTTT. It translates to CASSLVAGGLADTQYF. This rearrangement joins TRBV5-1 to TRBJ2-3, with 9 positions matching TRBD2. V was clipped by 0 bases and J by 4 bases; unmatched bases: 6. This CDR3 has 16 residues. Germline CDR1 SGHRS, CDR2 YFSETQ.

By share of the sample, this clone is medium-sized (0.01 to 0.1%). The chain has TRBV7-3 and TRBJ2-6, with TRBD1 as a possible D gene (6 bases). Deletions cut 0 bases from V and 0 bases from J, with 9 bases between. Germline-derived CDR1 and CDR2 are SGHTA and FQGTGA. This CDR3 spans 17 amino acids. The CDR3 loop is CASSLTWDNSGANVLTF. The CDR3 DNA reads TGTGCCAGCAGCTTAACCTGGGACAACTCTGGGGCCAACGTCCTGACTTTC.

The V call is TRBV28, the J call TRBJ2-7, with D uncertain. The CDR3 is made up of 13 amino acids. Between the trimmed V and J ends, which lost 7 bases and 1 base, there was a span of 11 bases. CDR1 is MDHEN and CDR2 is SYDVKM in the germline V gene. For the CDR3, the DNA is TGTGCCAGCAATAGGCCGGCATCCTACGAGCAGTACTTC. This translates into CASNRPASYEQYF. The full variable domain, completed using reference TRBV28 and TRBJ2-7, is DVKVTQSSRYLVKRTGEKVFLECVQDMDHENMFWYRQDPGLGLRLIYFSYDVKMKEKGDIPEGYSVSREKKERFSLILESASTNQTSMYLCASNRPASYEQYFGPGTRLTVT.

V and J are TRBV14 and TRBJ2-3; the D is unclear. CDR1 is SGHDN and CDR2 is FVKESK in the germline V gene. This CDR3 is built from 18 residues. The V end was cut by 0 bases, the J end by 2 bases, with 18 bases between. The CDR3 nucleotides are TGTGCCAGCAGCCAAGAAGCCTTGTCGTTCTTAGACACAGATACGCAGTATTTT. Protein sequence: CASSQEALSFLDTDTQYF.

The V and J genes are TRBV28 and TRBJ2-5, with D unresolved. This CDR3 has 15 residues. Trimming took 2 bases from V and 5 from J, leaving 15 bases between them. Germline-derived CDR1 and CDR2 are MDHEN and SYDVKM. The CDR3 nucleotides read TGTGCCAGCAGTTTACTCCTCGGTGGGGTTGAGACCCAGTACTTC. It specifies CASSLLLGGVETQYF.

The chain has TRBV6-5 and TRBJ1-6; 8 bases line up with TRBD1. CDR1 is MNHEY and CDR2 is SVGAGI in the germline V gene. V was pared by 10 bases and J by 0 bases, with 5 bases of the junction left unmatched. The CDR3 is 15 residues long. CDR3 amino acids: CATRQGASYNSPLHF. The CDR3 DNA reads as TGTGCCACGCGGCAGGGGGCCTCCTATAATTCACCCCTCCACTTT.

The rearrangement uses TRBV10-1 and TRBJ2-1; D is perhaps TRBD1 or TRBD2 (6 bases each). CDR1 WNHNN and CDR2 SYGVQD come from the germline V gene (reference sequence). The CDR3 contains 16 residues. V lost 7 bases, J lost 2 bases, and 18 bases lay in between. CDR3 in amino acids: CASTPRGLPTYNEQFF. In nucleotides, the CDR3 is TGCGCCAGCACCCCTCGGGGGCTACCTACCTACAATGAGCAGTTCTTC.

V and J are TRBV4-1 and TRBJ2-5; D might be TRBD1 (6 bases). V was cut by 4 bases and J by 0 bases, with 12 bases left in between. This CDR3 comprises 15 residues. Germline lookup yields CDR1 MGHRA and CDR2 YSYEKL. The CDR3 protein is CASSPQQGYQETQYF. In DNA form, the CDR3 reads TGCGCCAGCAGCCCCCAACAGGGATACCAAGAGACCCAGTACTTC.

This clone appeared once. J is TRBJ1-1 and V is TRBV5-6; 9 bases map to TRBD1. Germline assignment: CDR1 SGHDT and CDR2 YYEEEE. This CDR3 is 15 amino acids long. J lost 5 bases, V lost 4 bases, and 9 bases had no gene match. CDR3 sequence (DNA): TGTGCCAGCAGCCTCCCCGGGACAGGGATTACTGAAGCTTTCTTT. Its protein product is CASSLPGTGITEAFF. Drawing the rest from reference TRBV5-6 and TRBJ1-1, the complete variable domain is DAGVTQSPTHLIKTRGQQVTLRCSPKSGHDTVSWYQQALGQGPQFIFQYYEEEERQRGNFPDRFSGHQFPNYSSELNVNALLLGDSALYLCASSLPGTGITEAFFGQGTRLTVV.

The rearrangement uses TRBV6-1 and TRBJ2-1; D gene ambiguous. The CDR3 runs to 16 residues. V was pared by 1 base and J by 1 base, with 11 bases between. Germline-derived CDR1 and CDR2 are MNHNS and SASEGT. CDR3 nucleotides: TGTGCCAGCAGTGAAGGGAACCTCCGGTCCTACAATGAGCAGTTCTTC. Translation gives CASSEGNLRSYNEQFF.

The rearrangement joins TRBV4-1 to TRBJ1-1; D gene uncertain. Germline V lookup: CDR1 MGHRA, CDR2 YSYEKL. With 3 bases removed from V and 5 bases from J, the gap between germline ends came to 7 bases. This CDR3 is 12 amino acids long. In nucleotides, the CDR3 is TGCGCCAGCAGCCAGTCGACAACTGAAGCTTTCTTT. It codes for CASSQSTTEAFF.

The chain is built from TRBV19 and TRBJ1-3; TRBD1 is a possible D gene (6 bases). Germline V lookup: CDR1 LNHDA, CDR2 SQIVND (reference sequence). V lost 3 bases to trimming and J lost 2 bases, with 8 bases between them. This CDR3 comprises 14 residues. CDR3 DNA sequence: TGTGCCAGTAGTATTGGGACAACTGGAAACACCATATATTTT. Translated, it gives CASSIGTTGNTIYF.

The chain carries TRBV5-1 and TRBJ2-2; D remains unclear. CDR1 and CDR2 from the germline V gene are SGHRS and YFSETQ. With 4 bases removed from V and 6 bases from J, the gap between germline ends came to 10 bases. The CDR3 spans 13 residues. CDR3 coding DNA: TGCGCCAGCAGCGTAGAGATCTCCGGGGAGCTGTTTTTT. Translation: CASSVEISGELFF.

V gene TRBV6-1 combines with J gene TRBJ2-1, with D perhaps assigned TRBD1 or TRBD2 (5 bases each). In germline, CDR1 is MNHNS, CDR2 SASEGT. V was cut by 3 bases and J by 6 bases, with 15 bases left in between. The CDR3 contains 15 residues. DNA for the CDR3: TGTGCCAGCAGTGACCCCGGGACGTCCCCCAATGAGCAGTTCTTC. This codes for CASSDPGTSPNEQFF.